Sequencing of this T cell receptor beta chain was carried out in a study of cytomegalovirus exposure and HLA in healthy donors. Notes on this clone: The target antigen is unknown.

The repertoire was sequenced with immunoSEQ multiplex PCR; TCRdb's copy has only in-frame clones and lacks some. Found here are 200,000 to 250,000 clones, about nine tenths of them singletons; the top ten hold roughly 2%. Points from the study as a whole: Many donors carried some public TCRs, although rarity characterized most TCR sequences.

V lost 1 base, J lost 6 bases, and 9 bases lay in between. The CDR3 runs 13 residues. CDR1 and CDR2 from the germline V gene are SGHVS and FNYEAQ. The clonotype was recovered from a woman aged 18-29 years in good health and CMV-seropositive. The sequenced sample consisted of PBMCs. The rearrangement uses TRBV7-6 and TRBJ1-2, with no clear D. This CDR3 reads CASSLGGGDGYTF. The CDR3, as DNA: TGTGCCAGCAGCTTAGGAGGTGGCGATGGCTACACCTTC.